These 19 T cell receptor beta chains share one sample of origin, sequenced in a study of blood T cell repertoires in COVID-19. Some clones are missing from TCRdb's copy, which holds only in-frame ones; the method was immunoSEQ multiplex PCR. Among 90,000 to 120,000 clones listed, approximately 89% were seen once. Sample: peripheral blood. These TCRs come from a man between 60 and 75 years old with acute or convalescent COVID-19.

The rearrangement links TRBV7-9 to TRBJ1-1; TRBD1 matches at 7 bases. Germline V lookup: CDR1 SEHNR, CDR2 FQNEAQ (reference sequence). The length of the CDR3 is 13 residues. With 5 bases clipped from V and 3 bases from J, the junction kept 3 bases outside the gene matches. The CDR3 region has the DNA TGTGCCAGCAGCCTAACAGGGGACACTGAAGCTTTCTTT. Its protein is CASSLTGDTEAFF.

The chain employs TRBV2 and TRBJ1-5, with 7 bases aligning to TRBD1. The CDR3 loop spans 15 amino acids. Germline values: CDR1 SNHLY, CDR2 FYNNEI. V dropped 3 bases and J dropped 4; count of bases not matched to a gene: 6. The CDR3 reads CASSEPGQRNQPQHF. The CDR3 DNA is TGTGCCAGCAGTGAGCCGGGACAGAGAAATCAGCCCCAGCATTTT.

V is TRBV5-4 and J is TRBJ2-1; D perhaps matches TRBD2 (5 bases). Germline V gives CDR1 SGHNT, CDR2 YYREEE (reference sequence). V dropped 0 bases and J dropped 6 bases, with 13 bases sitting between them. The CDR3 consists of 15 residues. In DNA form, the CDR3 reads TGTGCCAGCAGCTTGGCGATAGCGCGCACCAATGAGCAGTTCTTC. Its translation is CASSLAIARTNEQFF.

V is TRBV7-9 and J is TRBJ2-1; 8 nucleotides line up with TRBD1. The CDR3 has 16 residues. V lost 2 bases to trimming and J lost 1 base; unmatched junction nucleotides: 4. Germline V gene sequence: CDR1 SEHNR, CDR2 FQNEAQ (reference sequence). CDR3 in amino acids: CASSLSQGASYNEQFF. CDR3 DNA: TGTGCCAGCAGCTTATCCCAGGGGGCATCCTACAATGAGCAGTTCTTC.

This rearrangement joins TRBV19 to TRBJ2-3; 9 bases match TRBD2. This CDR3 is 16 amino acids long. CDR1 is LNHDA and CDR2 is SQIVND in the germline V gene (reference sequence). The V and J ends lost 5 bases and 5 bases, in that order; junction bases with no gene match: 11. CDR3: CASSVLSGRRGDTQYF. The CDR3 nucleotides are TGTGCCAGTAGTGTATTAAGCGGGAGGAGAGGAGATACGCAGTATTTT.

The CDR3 sequence: CASSLGSAETQYF. The CDR3, as DNA: TGTGCCAGCAGCTTAGGGAGTGCGGAGACCCAGTACTTC. The rearrangement joins TRBV11-2 to TRBJ2-5; D gene ambiguous. The CDR3 has 13 amino acids. The germline gives CDR1 SGHAT, CDR2 FQNNGV. V was cut by 1 base and J by 5 bases, with 8 bases left in between. Full variable domain (rest looked up from reference TRBV11-2 and TRBJ2-5): EAGVAQSPRYKIIEKRQSVAFWCNPISGHATLYWYQQILGQGPKLLIQFQNNGVVDDSQLPKDRFSAERLKGVDSTLKIQPAKLEDSAVYLCASSLGSAETQYFGPGTRLLVL.

The rearrangement joins TRBV18 to TRBJ2-5; D is possibly TRBD1 (5 bases). The CDR3 is 18 amino acids. The ends were cut back, 3 bases at V and 5 bases at J, with 25 bases in the middle. CDR1 and CDR2 (germline): KGHSH, LQKENI. The DNA for the CDR3 is TGTGCCAGCTCACCCTTGGACAATCTACTCCCAACGGAGGAGACCCAGTACTTC. Its protein is CASSPLDNLLPTEETQYF. Variable domain in full (rest from reference TRBV18 and TRBJ2-5): NAGVMQNPRHLVRRRGQEARLRCSPMKGHSHVYWYRQLPEEGLKFMVYLQKENIIDESGMPKERFSAEFPKEGPSILRIQQVVRGDSAAYFCASSPLDNLLPTEETQYFGPGTRLLVL.

This rearrangement joins TRBV5-4 to TRBJ1-3, with 8 bases matching TRBD1. J gave up 4 bases and V 4 bases, and 10 bases lay outside the gene matches. Germline assignment: CDR1 SGHNT and CDR2 YYREEE (reference sequence). The CDR3 is made up of 16 amino acids. In DNA, the CDR3 is TGTGCCAGCAGCCCAGGACAGGGCCGCGTGGGAAACACCATATATTTT. As protein: CASSPGQGRVGNTIYF.

The chain joins TRBV30 to TRBJ2-1; maybe TRBD2 (7 bases). V was cut by 5 bases and J by 2 bases, with 16 bases left in between. The CDR3 contains 15 residues. The germline V gene has CDR1 GTSNPN and CDR2 SVGIG (reference sequence). The CDR3 coding sequence is TGTGCCTGGGAGGGGGGGGAAATTGCCTACAATGAGCAGTTCTTC. Its translation is CAWEGGEIAYNEQFF.

The gene calls are TRBV6-1 and TRBJ2-5; 8 bases align to TRBD1. This CDR3 has 14 residues. V lost 3 bases to trimming and J lost 2 bases; unmatched junction nucleotides: 2. From germline, CDR1 is MNHNS and CDR2 SASEGT. The CDR3 loop reads CASSDRGRQETQYF. DNA for the CDR3: TGTGCCAGCAGTGACAGGGGGCGTCAAGAGACCCAGTACTTC.

This rearrangement joins TRBV5-4 to TRBJ1-2, with D possibly TRBD1 on 6 matching bases. The ends were cut back, 3 bases at V and 3 bases at J, with 12 bases in the middle. The CDR3 extends over 14 amino acids. Germline V CDR1 and CDR2: SGHNT, YYREEE (reference sequence). DNA of the CDR3: TGTGCCAGCAGCTCACAGGGAGTCGACTATGGCTACACCTTC. This translates into CASSSQGVDYGYTF.

This CDR3 reads CAISEYSMKQGIDEQFF. The DNA for the CDR3 is TGTGCCATCAGTGAGTATTCTATGAAGCAGGGTATAGATGAGCAGTTCTTC. The chain couples TRBV10-3 to TRBJ2-1; TRBD1 is a possible D gene (5 bases). The V gene lost 1 base and the J gene lost 8 bases, with 21 bases spanning the gap. The CDR3 runs to 17 residues. The germline V gene encodes CDR1 ENHRY and CDR2 SYGVKD.

This chain links TRBV5-1 with TRBJ1-1, with TRBD1 matching 9 bases. Per the germline V gene, CDR1 is SGHRS and CDR2 is YFSETQ. The CDR3 sequence is 14 residues long. V trimming: 4 bases; J trimming: 3 bases; junction bases outside the gene matches: 4. The CDR3 region has the DNA TGCGCCAGCAGCGTTAGACAGGGGGACACTGAAGCTTTCTTT. Amino acid sequence: CASSVRQGDTEAFF. Complete variable domain (other parts from reference TRBV5-1 and TRBJ1-1): KAGVTQTPRYLIKTRGQQVTLSCSPISGHRSVSWYQQTPGQGLQFLFEYFSETQRNKGNFPGRFSGRQFSNSRSEMNVSTLELGDSALYLCASSVRQGDTEAFFGQGTRLTVV.

V and J are TRBV4-1 and TRBJ2-7; maybe TRBD2 (6 bases). CDR3 length equals 15 residues. V was pared by 5 bases and J by 4 bases, with 18 bases between. In germline, CDR1 is MGHRA, CDR2 YSYEKL. In DNA, the CDR3 is TGCGCCAGCAGCACCCAAGCGGCTAGCGAATACGAGCAGTACTTC. Its translation is CASSTQAASEYEQYF.

CDR3 sequence (DNA): TGTGCCAGCAGTGAATATGGAGGGTCAACTAATGAAAAACTGTTTTTT. Its translation: CASSEYGGSTNEKLFF. The rearrangement links TRBV6-1 to TRBJ1-4; D not certain. The germline V gene encodes CDR1 MNHNS and CDR2 SASEGT. The ends were cut back, 2 bases at V and 0 bases at J, with 10 bases in the middle. This CDR3 is 16 amino acids long.

The rearrangement joins TRBV25-1 to TRBJ2-7; D gene unclear. The CDR3 spans 15 residues. CDR1 MGHDK and CDR2 SYGVNS come from the germline V gene. With 3 bases removed from V and 3 bases from J, the gap between germline ends came to 15 bases. In DNA, the CDR3 is TGTGCCAGCAGTGAGGGCAACCAAGGTGGCTACGAGCAGTACTTC. This codes for CASSEGNQGGYEQYF.

The chain recombines TRBV6-5 with TRBJ1-4, with TRBD1 matching 7 bases. The CDR3 length is 13 residues. J lost 5 bases, V lost 6 bases, and 3 bases had no gene match. Germline lookup yields CDR1 MNHEY and CDR2 SVGAGI. The CDR3 DNA reads as TGTGCCAGCAGCGGGACAGTCAATGAAAAACTGTTTTTT. It specifies CASSGTVNEKLFF.

This clone was found a few times. V and J are TRBV12-3 or TRBV12-4 and TRBJ1-3, with D unresolved. V was shortened by 5 bases and J by 3 bases, with 8 bases between the two germline ends. CDR3 length equals 13 residues. The CDR3: CASSPSRGNTIYF. In DNA, the CDR3 is TGTGCCAGCAGTCCGTCGCGTGGAAACACCATATATTTT.

The chain recombines TRBV11-3 with TRBJ1-1, with no clear D. Germline CDR1 reads SGHNT; CDR2 reads YENEEA. This CDR3 has 14 residues. V lost 5 bases and J lost 1, with 11 bases in between. The CDR3 reads CASSPPGANTEAFF. The DNA for the CDR3 is TGTGCCAGCAGCCCGCCCGGAGCGAACACTGAAGCTTTCTTT.